A selection of T cell receptor beta chains follows, all from one sample in a study of CD8+CD57+ T cells in acquired aplastic anemia. TCRdb redid the calling of the reads with MiXCR, one entry per CDR3 protein. The data show 80,000 or so distinct CDR3 sequences, around 42% seen once. The specimen was sorted CD4+, CD8+, or CD8+CD57+ T cells (not recorded which) from PBMCs. The receptors stem from a human donor in good health, serving as a control. CDR3s include the opening cysteine and the closing phenylalanine or tryptophan. The order of the fields is clone size, D gene, V gene, J gene, CDR3 DNA, CDR3 protein. A D gene is named only where the DNA matches it firmly. Not every row has a clone size; where given, it reads once, few, many or a size class.

size: -
D: TRBD2
V: TRBV6-1
J: TRBJ2-1
DNA: TGTGCCAAGTGGAGCGGGACTAGTGTTCGTGAGCAGTTCTTC
CDR3: CAKWSGTSVREQFF

size: once
D: -
V: TRBV2
J: TRBJ1-6
DNA: TGTGCCAGCAGTGAAGTCGGGGCACCCCTCCACTTT
CDR3: CASSEVGAPLHF

size: many
D: -
V: TRBV2
J: TRBJ1-1
DNA: TGTGCCAGCAAGCTCGGGCCCCTAATGAACACTGAAGCTTTCTTT
CDR3: CASKLGPLMNTEAFF

size: -
D: -
V: TRBV19
J: TRBJ2-7
DNA: TGTGCCAGTAGCTTTGCTTCTAGCTCCTACGAGCAGTACTTC
CDR3: CASSFASSSYEQYF

size: -
D: -
V: TRBV10-3
J: TRBJ1-2
DNA: TGTGCCATCAGTGAGGCAGGGATCTATGGCTACACCTTC
CDR3: CAISEAGIYGYTF

size: -
D: -
V: TRBV19
J: TRBJ1-2
DNA: TGTGCCAGTAGTATCCGTTATGGCTACACCTTC
CDR3: CASSIRYGYTF

size: many
D: -
V: TRBV19
J: TRBJ1-2
DNA: TGTGCCAGTAGTAGCCCCGGGACACCCTTGGGCTATGGCTACACCTTC
CDR3: CASSSPGTPLGYGYTF

size: -
D: -
V: TRBV10-3
J: TRBJ2-7
DNA: TGTGCCAACGCCGGGACGAAAAACGAGCAGTACTTC
CDR3: CANAGTKNEQYF

size: few
D: -
V: TRBV5-4
J: TRBJ1-1
DNA: TGTGCCAGCAGCTTGGACAGGACTGAAGCTTTCTTT
CDR3: CASSLDRTEAFF

size: -
D: TRBD1
V: TRBV10-3
J: TRBJ1-6
DNA: TGTGCCATCAGTGAGTCAATTGGGACAGGGGACAATTCACCCCTCCACTTT
CDR3: CAISESIGTGDNSPLHF

size: once
D: -
V: TRBV24-1
J: TRBJ1-4
DNA: TGTGCCACCAGTGATCCCAGGTCGAGGCGGGAAAAACTGTTTTTT
CDR3: CATSDPRSRREKLFF

size: many
D: -
V: TRBV5-8
J: TRBJ1-1
DNA: TGTGCCAGCAACCCTCAGGGTGTAGAGGATGAAGCTTTCTTT
CDR3: CASNPQGVEDEAFF

size: many
D: -
V: TRBV5-1
J: TRBJ1-2
DNA: TGCGCCAGCAGCTTGGAGGGTGGCTACACCTTC
CDR3: CASSLEGGYTF

size: -
D: -
V: TRBV5-6
J: TRBJ2-7
DNA: TGTGCCAGCACCCTAGGCGGGGGCTTCTACGAGCAGTACTTC
CDR3: CASTLGGGFYEQYF

size: -
D: TRBD1
V: TRBV2
J: TRBJ1-5
DNA: TGTGCCAGCAGTTCCGGGACAGGGGGAAATCAGCCCCAGCATTTT
CDR3: CASSSGTGGNQPQHF

size: many
D: TRBD2
V: TRBV9
J: TRBJ2-3
DNA: TGTGCCAGCGGTAGCGGGGGGTCCACAGATACGCAGTATTTT
CDR3: CASGSGGSTDTQYF

size: -
D: TRBD2
V: TRBV10-3
J: TRBJ2-7
DNA: TGTGCCATCAGTGATAATCGGGGGGACGAGCAGTACTTC
CDR3: CAISDNRGDEQYF

size: -
D: -
V: TRBV29-1
J: TRBJ1-2
DNA: TGCAGCGTTGAAGGGCGGGACCGAGTCTATGGCCACACCTTC
CDR3: CSVEGRDRVYGHTF

size: many
D: TRBD2
V: TRBV20-1
J: TRBJ2-7
DNA: TGCAGTGCTAGAGAACTAGCGGGAACCTACGAGCAGTACTTC
CDR3: CSARELAGTYEQYF

size: many
D: -
V: TRBV25-1
J: TRBJ2-1
DNA: TGTGCCAGCAGTGAATACCAATCCTCGGTCGGTGAGCAGTTCTTC
CDR3: CASSEYQSSVGEQFF

size: many
D: -
V: TRBV9
J: TRBJ1-5
DNA: TGTGCCAGTTGGGGGACACCGGCCGGCAATCAGCCCCAGCATTTT
CDR3: CASWGTPAGNQPQHF

size: many
D: -
V: TRBV19
J: TRBJ1-1
DNA: TGTGCCAGTAGTATAGTACCCGTTAACACTGAAGCTTTCTTT
CDR3: CASSIVPVNTEAFF

size: -
D: -
V: TRBV14
J: TRBJ2-1
DNA: TGTGCCAGCAGCCGTAAGGTCCATGAGCAGTTCTTC
CDR3: CASSRKVHEQFF

size: few
D: -
V: TRBV10-1
J: TRBJ2-2
DNA: TGCGCCAGGACGAACACCGGGGAGCTGTTTTTT
CDR3: CARTNTGELFF

size: many
D: -
V: TRBV16
J: TRBJ1-1
DNA: TGTGCCAGCAGCCAAGTACAGGGAACGACTGAAGCTTTCTTT
CDR3: CASSQVQGTTEAFF

size: -
D: -
V: TRBV2
J: TRBJ1-6
DNA: TGTGCCAGCAGTGTTGGGGGTACCCTCCACTTT
CDR3: CASSVGGTLHF

size: -
D: TRBD2
V: TRBV4-2
J: TRBJ2-7
DNA: TGTGCCAGCAGCCACGAGACTAGCGGGACCTACGAGCAGTACTTC
CDR3: CASSHETSGTYEQYF

size: -
D: -
V: TRBV12-3/TRBV12-4
J: TRBJ2-3
DNA: TGTGCCAGCAGCACGATAGCGGTGGCGCACACAGATACGCAGTATTTT
CDR3: CASSTIAVAHTDTQYF

size: many
D: -
V: TRBV24-1
J: TRBJ2-1
DNA: TGTGCCACCGGCGGTCCCGAGCAGTTCTTC
CDR3: CATGGPEQFF

size: many
D: -
V: TRBV24-1
J: TRBJ2-3
DNA: TGTGCCACCAGTGATTTGTGGAGCACAGATACGCAGTATTTT
CDR3: CATSDLWSTDTQYF

size: -
D: TRBD1
V: TRBV7-8
J: TRBJ1-2
DNA: TGTGCCAGCAGCCACCGGACAGGGCGCTATGGCTACACCTTC
CDR3: CASSHRTGRYGYTF

size: -
D: TRBD1
V: TRBV19
J: TRBJ1-1
DNA: TGTGCCAGTAGTATTGGACAGGGGGCTGGGTACACTGAAGCTTTCTTT
CDR3: CASSIGQGAGYTEAFF

size: few
D: -
V: TRBV11-1
J: TRBJ2-1
DNA: TGTGCCAGCAGCTTAACTTCGGGGCCGGGGAATGAGCAGTTCTTC
CDR3: CASSLTSGPGNEQFF

size: -
D: -
V: TRBV3-1
J: TRBJ2-3
DNA: TGTGCCAGCAGCCAAGGTGGGGGAAGCACAGATACGCAGTATTTT
CDR3: CASSQGGGSTDTQYF

size: -
D: -
V: TRBV7-8
J: TRBJ1-1
DNA: TGTGCCAGCAGGGACAGTAACACTGAAGCTTTCTTT
CDR3: CASRDSNTEAFF

size: few
D: -
V: TRBV2
J: TRBJ2-3
DNA: TGTGCCAGCACTGCCTCAGATACGCAGTATTTT
CDR3: CASTASDTQYF

size: -
D: -
V: TRBV19
J: TRBJ2-7
DNA: TGTGCCAGTAGTTGGTCGACAGGTTTCGAATACGAGCAGTACTTC
CDR3: CASSWSTGFEYEQYF

size: many
D: TRBD1
V: TRBV4-1
J: TRBJ1-2
DNA: TGCGCCAGCAGCCTACGGACAGGTGATGGCTACACCTTC
CDR3: CASSLRTGDGYTF

size: many
D: -
V: TRBV20-1
J: TRBJ1-2
DNA: TGCAGTGCTAGAGATCTGCAGGGTGATGGCTACACCTTC
CDR3: CSARDLQGDGYTF

size: -
D: -
V: TRBV20-1
J: TRBJ1-1
DNA: TGCAGTGCTAGGGACACCCGGGGGTTAGGCACTGAAGCTTTCTTT
CDR3: CSARDTRGLGTEAFF

size: -
D: -
V: TRBV27
J: TRBJ2-7
DNA: TGTGCCAGCAATTCTATGGGGGTATCCTACGAGCAGTACTTC
CDR3: CASNSMGVSYEQYF

size: -
D: -
V: TRBV9
J: TRBJ1-5
DNA: TGTGCCAGCAGCGCAACTAGCGGGAGCGTCGATACGCAGCATTTT
CDR3: CASSATSGSVDTQHF

size: many
D: TRBD1
V: TRBV27
J: TRBJ1-2
DNA: TGTGCCAGCAGTCTAGGGACAGGGGGCAACTATGGCTACACCTTC
CDR3: CASSLGTGGNYGYTF

size: many
D: -
V: TRBV6-1
J: TRBJ1-2
DNA: TGTGCCAGCAGCGGGGGAGCTAACTATGGCTACACCTTC
CDR3: CASSGGANYGYTF